This passage covers 4 T cell receptor beta chains from one sample sequenced in a study of OX40 agonist ivuxolimab in advanced cancers. Here immunoSEQ multiplex PCR was the method, and the copy in TCRdb shows in-frame clones only, minus some. This table has over 70,000 clones, about 93% appearing once. The sample consisted of CD4+ or CD8+ T cells sorted from blood, taken in a trial of the OX40 agonist ivuxolimab. These receptors originate from an adult with an advanced solid tumor such as melanoma, head and neck, liver or kidney cancer.

CDR3 DNA: TGTGCCTGGAGTGTCGTTAAGGTAGCGGGAGGAATTTCCTACGAGCAGTACTTC. Amino acid sequence: CAWSVVKVAGGISYEQYF. The rearrangement joins TRBV30 to TRBJ2-7; TRBD2 agrees at 10 bases. This CDR3 spans 18 amino acids. J lost 1 base, V lost 0 bases, and 12 bases had no gene match. Germline V gives CDR1 GTSNPN, CDR2 SVGIG (reference sequence).

V usage is TRBV6-1 and J usage is TRBJ2-7; D not resolved. The CDR3 consists of 15 residues. The germline V gene encodes CDR1 MNHNS and CDR2 SASEGT. Deletions cut 8 bases from V and 0 bases from J, with 17 bases between. CDR3 nucleotides: TGTGCCAGCGGGTTGGGCAAATGGGCCTCCTACGAGCAGTACTTC. Amino acids: CASGLGKWASYEQYF.

The chain is built from TRBV11-3 and TRBJ2-1; D might be TRBD1 or TRBD2, each matching 5 bases. CDR1 and CDR2 from the germline V gene are SGHNT and YENEEA. The CDR3 has 15 amino acids. V was trimmed by 5 bases and J by 9 bases, leaving 20 bases between them. The CDR3 sequence: CASSEPEAGRGEQFF. The CDR3 coding sequence is TGTGCCAGCAGCGAACCAGAGGCAGGGAGAGGTGAGCAGTTCTTC.

This rearrangement joins TRBV2 to TRBJ2-1; D may correspond to TRBD1 or TRBD2 (5 bases each). The CDR3 consists of 14 residues. CDR1 SNHLY and CDR2 FYNNEI come from the germline V gene. With 4 bases removed from V and 1 base from J, the gap between germline ends came to 8 bases. Written as DNA, the CDR3 is TGTGCCAGCAGTGTGAGGGGATCCTACAATGAGCAGTTCTTC. This sequence encodes CASSVRGSYNEQFF.